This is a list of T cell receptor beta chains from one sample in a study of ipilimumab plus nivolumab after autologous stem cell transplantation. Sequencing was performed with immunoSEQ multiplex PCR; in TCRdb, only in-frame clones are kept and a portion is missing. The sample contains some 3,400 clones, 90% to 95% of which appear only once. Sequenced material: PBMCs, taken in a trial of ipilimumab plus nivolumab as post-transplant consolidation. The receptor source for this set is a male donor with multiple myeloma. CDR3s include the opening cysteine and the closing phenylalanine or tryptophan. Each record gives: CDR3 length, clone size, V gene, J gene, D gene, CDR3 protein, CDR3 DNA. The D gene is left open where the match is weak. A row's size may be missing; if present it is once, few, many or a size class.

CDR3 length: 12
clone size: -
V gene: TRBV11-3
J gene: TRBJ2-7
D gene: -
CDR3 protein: CASSVHPGEQYF
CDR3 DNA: TGTGCCAGCAGCGTCCACCCAGGGGAGCAGTACTTC

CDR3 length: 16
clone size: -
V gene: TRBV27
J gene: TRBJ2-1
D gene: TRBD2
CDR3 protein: CASSWGAGLAGREQFF
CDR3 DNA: TGTGCCAGCAGTTGGGGGGCAGGACTAGCGGGTCGTGAGCAGTTCTTC

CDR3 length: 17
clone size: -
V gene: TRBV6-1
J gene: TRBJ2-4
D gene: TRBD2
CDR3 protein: CASSAPFGRGVRDIQYF
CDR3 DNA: TGTGCCAGCAGTGCCCCCTTCGGGAGGGGAGTAAGAGACATTCAGTACTTC

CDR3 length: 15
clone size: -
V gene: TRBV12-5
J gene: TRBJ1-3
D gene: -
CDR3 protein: CASGLGQSEGNTIYF
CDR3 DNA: TGTGCTAGTGGTTTGGGACAGAGTGAAGGAAACACCATATATTTT

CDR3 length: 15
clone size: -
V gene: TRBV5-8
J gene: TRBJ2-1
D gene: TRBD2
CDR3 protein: CASSLAGGPHNEQFF
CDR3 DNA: TGTGCCAGCAGCCTAGCGGGAGGGCCGCATAATGAGCAGTTCTTC

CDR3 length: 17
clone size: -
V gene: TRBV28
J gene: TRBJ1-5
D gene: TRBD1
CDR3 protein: CASSPWTGQGRNQPQHF
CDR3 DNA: TGTGCCAGCAGTCCCTGGACTGGACAGGGTCGCAATCAGCCCCAGCATTTT

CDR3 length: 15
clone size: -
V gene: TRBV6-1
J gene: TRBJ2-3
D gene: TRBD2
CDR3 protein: CASSVQRGSTDTQYF
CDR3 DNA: TGTGCCAGCAGTGTGCAGCGGGGGAGCACAGATACGCAGTATTTT

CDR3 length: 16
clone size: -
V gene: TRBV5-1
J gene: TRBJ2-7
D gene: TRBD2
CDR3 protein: CASSLDSGGVPYEQYF
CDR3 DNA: TGCGCCAGCAGCTTGGACTCCGGGGGGGTTCCCTACGAGCAGTACTTC

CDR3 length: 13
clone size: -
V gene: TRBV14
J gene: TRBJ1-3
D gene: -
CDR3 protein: CASSWTAGNTIYF
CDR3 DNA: TGTGCCAGCAGCTGGACGGCTGGAAACACCATATATTTT

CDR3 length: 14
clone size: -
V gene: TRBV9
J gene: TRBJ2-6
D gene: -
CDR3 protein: CASSASSGANVLTF
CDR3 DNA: TGTGCCAGCAGCGCTAGCTCTGGGGCCAACGTCCTGACTTTC

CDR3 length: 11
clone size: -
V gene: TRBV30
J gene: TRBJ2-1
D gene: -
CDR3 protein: CAWSRGNEQFF
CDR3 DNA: TGTGCCTGGAGTAGGGGCAATGAGCAGTTCTTC

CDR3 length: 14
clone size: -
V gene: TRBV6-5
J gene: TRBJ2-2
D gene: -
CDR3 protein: CASISHPKAGELFF
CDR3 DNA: TGTGCCAGCATCTCCCACCCGAAGGCCGGGGAGCTGTTTTTT

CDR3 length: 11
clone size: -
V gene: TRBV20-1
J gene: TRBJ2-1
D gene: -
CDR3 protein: CSGGRRDEQFF
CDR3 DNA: TGCAGTGGGGGGCGGCGGGATGAGCAGTTCTTC

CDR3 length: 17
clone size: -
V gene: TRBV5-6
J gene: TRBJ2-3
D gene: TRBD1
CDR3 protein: CASSLSGTGTGTDTQYF
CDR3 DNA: TGTGCCAGCAGCTTATCCGGGACAGGGACAGGGACAGATACGCAGTATTTT

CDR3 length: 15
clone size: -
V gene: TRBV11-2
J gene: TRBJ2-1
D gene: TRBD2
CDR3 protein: CASSQTSGIYNEQFF
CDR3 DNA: TGTGCCAGCAGCCAGACTAGCGGAATTTACAATGAGCAGTTCTTC

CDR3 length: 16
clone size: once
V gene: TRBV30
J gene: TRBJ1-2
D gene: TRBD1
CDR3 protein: CASSPITGTGVNGYTF
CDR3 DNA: TGTGCCTCATCACCAATAACCGGGACAGGGGTAAATGGCTACACCTTC

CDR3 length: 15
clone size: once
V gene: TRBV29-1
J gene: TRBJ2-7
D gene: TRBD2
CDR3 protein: CSVVWTSGNSYEQYF
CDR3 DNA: TGCAGCGTTGTGTGGACTAGCGGGAACTCCTACGAGCAGTACTTC

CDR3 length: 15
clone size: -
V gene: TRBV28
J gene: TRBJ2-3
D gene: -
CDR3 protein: CASSRSWGSRDTQYF
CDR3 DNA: TGTGCCAGCAGTCGATCGTGGGGATCCAGAGATACGCAGTATTTT

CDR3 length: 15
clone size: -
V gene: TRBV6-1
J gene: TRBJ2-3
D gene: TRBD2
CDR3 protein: CASSGTSGSSDTQYF
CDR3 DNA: TGTGCCAGCAGTGGGACTAGCGGGAGTTCAGATACGCAGTATTTT

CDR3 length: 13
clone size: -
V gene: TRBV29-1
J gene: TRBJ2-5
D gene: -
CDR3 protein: CSVDGQAQETQYF
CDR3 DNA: TGCAGCGTTGATGGGCAGGCTCAAGAGACCCAGTACTTC

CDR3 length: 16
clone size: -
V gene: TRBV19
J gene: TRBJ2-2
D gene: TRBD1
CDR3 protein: CASTGRDRGYTGELFF
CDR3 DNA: TGTGCCAGTACCGGACGGGACAGGGGGTACACCGGGGAGCTGTTTTTT

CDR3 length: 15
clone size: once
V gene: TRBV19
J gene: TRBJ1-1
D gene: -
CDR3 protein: CASSIGGSLNTEAFF
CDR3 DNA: TGTGCCAGTAGTATAGGTGGGAGTCTTAACACTGAAGCTTTCTTT

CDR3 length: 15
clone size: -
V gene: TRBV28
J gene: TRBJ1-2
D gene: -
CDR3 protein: CASSYPPSSGAGYTF
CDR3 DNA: TGTGCCAGCAGTTATCCCCCCTCATCGGGCGCGGGCTACACCTTC

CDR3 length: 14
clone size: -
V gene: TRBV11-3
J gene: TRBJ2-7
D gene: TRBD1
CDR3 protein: CASSSRTGVGEQYF
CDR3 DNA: TGTGCCAGCAGCTCACGGACAGGGGTGGGTGAGCAGTACTTC

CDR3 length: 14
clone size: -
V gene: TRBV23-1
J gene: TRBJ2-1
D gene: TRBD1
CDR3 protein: CATLGTAKCNEQFF
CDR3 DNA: TGCGCCACCTTGGGGACAGCTAAGTGCAATGAGCAGTTCTTC

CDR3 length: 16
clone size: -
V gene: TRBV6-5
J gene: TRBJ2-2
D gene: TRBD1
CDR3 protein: CASSYSGTANTGELFF
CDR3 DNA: TGTGCCAGCAGTTACTCAGGGACAGCGAACACCGGGGAGCTGTTTTTT

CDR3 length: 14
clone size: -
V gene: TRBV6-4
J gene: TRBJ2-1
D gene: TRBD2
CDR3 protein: CASSEGGGSDEQFF
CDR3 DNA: TGTGCCAGCAGTGAAGGCGGGGGGAGTGATGAGCAGTTCTTC

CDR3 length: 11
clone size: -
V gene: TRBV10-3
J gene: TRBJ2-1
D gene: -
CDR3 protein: CAISEGEGQFF
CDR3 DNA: TGTGCCATCAGTGAGGGCGAAGGGCAGTTCTTC

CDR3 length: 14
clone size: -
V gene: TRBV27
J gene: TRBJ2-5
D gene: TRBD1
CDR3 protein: CASSRQGRQETQYF
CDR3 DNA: TGTGCCAGCAGTCGACAGGGAAGGCAAGAGACCCAGTACTTC

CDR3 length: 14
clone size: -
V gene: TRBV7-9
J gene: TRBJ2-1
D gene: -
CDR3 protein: CATGRGVGTNEQFF
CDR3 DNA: TGTGCCACAGGCAGGGGAGTAGGGACCAATGAGCAGTTCTTC

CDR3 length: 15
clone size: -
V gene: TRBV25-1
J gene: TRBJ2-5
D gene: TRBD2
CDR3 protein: CASSEAGGAQETQYF
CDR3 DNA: TGTGCCAGCAGTGAAGCGGGGGGGGCTCAAGAGACCCAGTACTTC

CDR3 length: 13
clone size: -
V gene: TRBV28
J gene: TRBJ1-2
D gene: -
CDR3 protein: CASSFGVSYGYTF
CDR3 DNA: TGTGCCAGCAGTTTTGGAGTTAGCTATGGCTACACCTTC

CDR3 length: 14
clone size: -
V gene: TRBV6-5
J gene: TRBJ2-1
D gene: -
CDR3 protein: CASSYVRGYNEQFF
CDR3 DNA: TGTGCCAGCAGTTACGTGCGGGGATACAATGAGCAGTTCTTC

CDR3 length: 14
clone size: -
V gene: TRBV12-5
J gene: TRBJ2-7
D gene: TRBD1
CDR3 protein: CASGLTGASYEQYF
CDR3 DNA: TGTGCTAGTGGTTTGACAGGGGCCTCCTACGAGCAGTACTTC

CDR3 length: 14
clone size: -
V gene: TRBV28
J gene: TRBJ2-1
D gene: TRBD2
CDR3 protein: CASSLSGRRNEQFF
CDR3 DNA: TGTGCCAGCAGTTTGAGCGGGAGACGGAATGAGCAGTTCTTC

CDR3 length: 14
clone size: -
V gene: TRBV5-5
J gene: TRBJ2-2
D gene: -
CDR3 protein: CASSLDPNTGELFF
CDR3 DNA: TGTGCCAGCAGCTTGGATCCGAACACCGGGGAGCTGTTTTTT

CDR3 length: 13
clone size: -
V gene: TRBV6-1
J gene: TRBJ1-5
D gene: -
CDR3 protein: CASIRDINQPQHF
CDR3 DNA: TGTGCCAGCATTCGAGACATCAATCAGCCCCAGCATTTT

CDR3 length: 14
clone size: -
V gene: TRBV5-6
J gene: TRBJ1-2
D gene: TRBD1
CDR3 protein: CASSGDSRDYGYTF
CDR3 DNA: TGTGCCAGCAGCGGGGACAGTCGGGACTATGGCTACACCTTC

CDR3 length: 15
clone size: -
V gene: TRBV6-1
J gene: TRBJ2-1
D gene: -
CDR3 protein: CASSHTRGIENEQFF
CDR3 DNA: TGTGCCAGCAGCCATACTAGAGGGATCGAAAATGAGCAGTTCTTC

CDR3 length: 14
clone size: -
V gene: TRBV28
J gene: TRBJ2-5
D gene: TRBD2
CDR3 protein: CASSPSGRGETQYF
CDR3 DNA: TGTGCCAGCAGCCCTAGCGGGAGAGGGGAGACCCAGTACTTC